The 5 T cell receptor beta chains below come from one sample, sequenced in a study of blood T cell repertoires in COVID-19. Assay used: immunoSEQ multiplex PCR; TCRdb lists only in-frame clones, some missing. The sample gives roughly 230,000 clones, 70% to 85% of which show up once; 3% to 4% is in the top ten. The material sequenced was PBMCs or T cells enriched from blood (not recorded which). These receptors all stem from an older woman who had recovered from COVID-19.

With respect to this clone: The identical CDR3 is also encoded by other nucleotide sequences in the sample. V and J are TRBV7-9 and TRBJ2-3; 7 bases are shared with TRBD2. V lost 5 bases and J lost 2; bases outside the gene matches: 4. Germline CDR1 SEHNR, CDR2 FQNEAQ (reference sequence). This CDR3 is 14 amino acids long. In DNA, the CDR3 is TGTGCCAGCAGCCGGAGCGGGAACACAGATACGCAGTATTTT. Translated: CASSRSGNTDTQYF.

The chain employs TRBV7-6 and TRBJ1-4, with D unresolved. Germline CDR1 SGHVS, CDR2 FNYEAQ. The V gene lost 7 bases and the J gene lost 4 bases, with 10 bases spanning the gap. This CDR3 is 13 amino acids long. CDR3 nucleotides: TGTGCCAGCAAGGGAGAAATTAATGAAAAACTGTTTTTT. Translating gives CASKGEINEKLFF.

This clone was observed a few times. CDR3: CASSLGARVEAFF. The CDR3 coding sequence is TGTGCCAGCAGCTTAGGTGCGAGAGTTGAAGCTTTCTTT. The chain combines TRBV7-8 with TRBJ1-1; D call uncertain. The CDR3 loop spans 13 amino acids. Germline-derived CDR1 and CDR2 are SGHVS and FQNEAQ. Trimming shortened V by 1 base and J by 7 bases, and 10 bases separated the two germline ends. The full variable domain, completed using reference TRBV7-8 and TRBJ1-1, is GAGVSQSPRYKVAKRGQDVALRCDPISGHVSLFWYQQALGQGPEFLTYFQNEAQLDKSGLPSDRFFAERPEGSVSTLKIQRTQQEDSAVYLCASSLGARVEAFFGQGTRLTVV.

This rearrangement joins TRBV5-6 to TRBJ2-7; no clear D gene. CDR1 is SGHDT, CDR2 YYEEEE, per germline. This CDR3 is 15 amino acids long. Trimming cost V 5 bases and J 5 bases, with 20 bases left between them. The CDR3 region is CASSLLLTRIHEQYF. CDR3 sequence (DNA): TGTGCCAGCAGTCTTCTTCTGACTCGAATCCACGAGCAGTACTTC.

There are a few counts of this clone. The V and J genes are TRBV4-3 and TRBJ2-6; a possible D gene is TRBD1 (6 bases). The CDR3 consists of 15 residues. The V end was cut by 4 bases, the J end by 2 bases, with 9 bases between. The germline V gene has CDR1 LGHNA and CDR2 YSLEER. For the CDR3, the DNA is TGCGCCAGCAGCCCAGGGGCGGCTGGGGCCAACGTCCTGACTTTC. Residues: CASSPGAAGANVLTF.